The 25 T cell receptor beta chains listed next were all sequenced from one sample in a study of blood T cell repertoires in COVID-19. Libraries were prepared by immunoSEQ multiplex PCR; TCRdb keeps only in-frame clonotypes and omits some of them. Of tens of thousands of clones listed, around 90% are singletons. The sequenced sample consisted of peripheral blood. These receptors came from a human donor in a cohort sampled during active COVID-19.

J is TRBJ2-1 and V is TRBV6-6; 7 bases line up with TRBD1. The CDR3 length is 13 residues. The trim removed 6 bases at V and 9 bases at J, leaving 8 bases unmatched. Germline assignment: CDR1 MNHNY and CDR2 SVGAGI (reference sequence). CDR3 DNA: TGTGCCAGCAGGCCGCAGGGGGTTCCTGAGCAGTTCTTC. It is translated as CASRPQGVPEQFF.

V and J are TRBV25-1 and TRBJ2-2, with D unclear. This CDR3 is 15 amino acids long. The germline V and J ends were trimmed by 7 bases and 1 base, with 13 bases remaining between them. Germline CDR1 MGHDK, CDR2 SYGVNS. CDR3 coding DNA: TGTGCCAGCACCCCGGCGCGGAGGAACACCGGGGAGCTGTTTTTT. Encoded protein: CASTPARRNTGELFF.

The DNA of the CDR3 is TGTGCCAGCAGCTTTAGGGGGACTAGCGGGGCCTCCCCAGGTGGTGAGCAGTTCTTC. Its protein is CASSFRGTSGASPGGEQFF. V and J are TRBV7-9 and TRBJ2-1, with 13 bases that match TRBD2. Germline CDR1 and CDR2: SEHNR and FQNEAQ (reference sequence). This CDR3 has 19 residues. The junction had 17 bases not matched to a gene; V was cut back by 3 bases and J by 9 bases.

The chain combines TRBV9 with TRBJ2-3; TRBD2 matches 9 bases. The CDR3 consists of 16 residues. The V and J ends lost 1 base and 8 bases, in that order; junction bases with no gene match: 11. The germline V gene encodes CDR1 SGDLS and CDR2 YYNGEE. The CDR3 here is CASSVQAGGGDSTQYF. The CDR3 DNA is TGTGCCAGCAGCGTACAAGCGGGGGGCGGGGACAGTACGCAGTATTTT.

The CDR3 reads CASRIQGLGAGELFF. The CDR3 bases are TGTGCCAGCAGGATACAGGGGTTGGGGGCCGGGGAGCTGTTTTTT. This rearrangement joins TRBV2 to TRBJ2-2; 7 positions match TRBD1. CDR1 is SNHLY, CDR2 FYNNEI, per germline. J gave up 6 bases and V 6 bases, and 10 bases lay outside the gene matches. This CDR3 region has 15 residues.

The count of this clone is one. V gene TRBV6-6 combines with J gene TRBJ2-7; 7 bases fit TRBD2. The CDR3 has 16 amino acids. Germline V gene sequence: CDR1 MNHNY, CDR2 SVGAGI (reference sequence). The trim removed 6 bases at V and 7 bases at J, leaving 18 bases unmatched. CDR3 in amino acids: CASRNGLVELVGEQYF. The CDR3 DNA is TGTGCCAGCAGAAACGGACTAGTCGAGCTGGTGGGAGAGCAGTACTTC.

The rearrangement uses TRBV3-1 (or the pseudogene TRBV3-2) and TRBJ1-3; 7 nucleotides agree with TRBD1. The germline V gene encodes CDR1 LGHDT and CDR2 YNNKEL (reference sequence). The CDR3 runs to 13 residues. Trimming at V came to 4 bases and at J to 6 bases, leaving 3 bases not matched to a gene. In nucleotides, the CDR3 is TGTGCCAGCAGCCTACAGGGGTCAAACACCATATATTTT. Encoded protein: CASSLQGSNTIYF.

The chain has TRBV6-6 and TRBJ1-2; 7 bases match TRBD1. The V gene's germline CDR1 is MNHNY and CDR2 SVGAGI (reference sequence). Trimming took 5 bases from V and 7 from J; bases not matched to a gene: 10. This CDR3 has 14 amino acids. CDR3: CASSALQGQGGYTF. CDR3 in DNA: TGTGCCAGCAGTGCCCTACAGGGGCAAGGTGGCTACACCTTC.

The CDR3 spells CASSSGTGGGNQPQHF. The CDR3 DNA follows: TGTGCCAGCAGCTCCGGGACAGGGGGCGGGAATCAGCCCCAGCATTTT. The chain uses TRBV6-2 or TRBV6-3 and TRBJ1-5; 12 positions agree with TRBD1. The junction had 7 bases not matched to a gene; V was cut back by 6 bases and J by 4 bases. The CDR3 covers 16 residues. CDR1 MNHEY and CDR2 SVGEGT come from the germline V gene.

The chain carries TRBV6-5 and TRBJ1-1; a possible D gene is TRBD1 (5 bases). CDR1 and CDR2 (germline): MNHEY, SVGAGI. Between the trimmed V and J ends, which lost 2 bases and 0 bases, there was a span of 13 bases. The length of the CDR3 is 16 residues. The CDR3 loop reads CASSYTPTGVNTEAFF. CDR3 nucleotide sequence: TGTGCCAGCAGTTACACCCCTACGGGGGTGAACACTGAAGCTTTCTTT.

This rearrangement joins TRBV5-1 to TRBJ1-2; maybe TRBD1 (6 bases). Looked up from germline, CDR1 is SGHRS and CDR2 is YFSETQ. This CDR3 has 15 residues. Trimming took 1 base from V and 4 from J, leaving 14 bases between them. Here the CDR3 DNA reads TGCGCCAGCAGCTTGCCCGACAGGCCCAGCTATGGCTACACCTTC. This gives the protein CASSLPDRPSYGYTF.

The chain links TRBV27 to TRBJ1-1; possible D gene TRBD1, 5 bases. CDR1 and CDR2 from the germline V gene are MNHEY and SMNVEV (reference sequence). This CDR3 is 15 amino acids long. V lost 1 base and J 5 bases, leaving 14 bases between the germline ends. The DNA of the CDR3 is TGTGCCAGCAGTTTATATCAGGGTTCGAGGACTGAAGCTTTCTTT. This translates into CASSLYQGSRTEAFF.

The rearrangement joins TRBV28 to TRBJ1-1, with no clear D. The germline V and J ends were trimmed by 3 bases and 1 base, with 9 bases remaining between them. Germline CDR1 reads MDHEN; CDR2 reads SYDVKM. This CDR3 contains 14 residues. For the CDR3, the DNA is TGTGCCAGCAGTTTTCTTTCAGAGAACACTGAAGCTTTCTTT. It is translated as CASSFLSENTEAFF.

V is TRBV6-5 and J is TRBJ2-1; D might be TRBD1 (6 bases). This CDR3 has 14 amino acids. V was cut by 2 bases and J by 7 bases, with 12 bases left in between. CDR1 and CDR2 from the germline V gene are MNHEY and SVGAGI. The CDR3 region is CASSYQGIENEQFF. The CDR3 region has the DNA TGTGCCAGCAGTTACCAGGGGATAGAAAATGAGCAGTTCTTC.

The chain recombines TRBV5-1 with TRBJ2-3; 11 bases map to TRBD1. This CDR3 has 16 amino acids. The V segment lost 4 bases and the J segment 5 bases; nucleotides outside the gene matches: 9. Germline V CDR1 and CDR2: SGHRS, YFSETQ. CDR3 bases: TGCGCCAGCAGCACTAGGACAGGGGGCATCGTAGATACGCAGTATTTT. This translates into CASSTRTGGIVDTQYF.

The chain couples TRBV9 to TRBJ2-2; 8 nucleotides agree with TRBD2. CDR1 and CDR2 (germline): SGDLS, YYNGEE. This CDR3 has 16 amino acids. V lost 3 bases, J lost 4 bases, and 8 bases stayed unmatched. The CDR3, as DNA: TGTGCCAGCAGCGGCCACGGGGGGGCAGGCACCGGGGAGCTGTTTTTT. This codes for CASSGHGGAGTGELFF.

The CDR3 protein is CASSTGTQETQYF. CDR3 in DNA: TGTGCCAGCAGCACCGGGACTCAAGAGACCCAGTACTTC. This chain connects TRBV11-3 to TRBJ2-5; D possibly corresponds to TRBD2 (6 bases). The CDR3 extends over 13 amino acids. The V end was cut by 5 bases, the J end by 2 bases, with 9 bases between. Germline CDR1 is SGHNT and CDR2 is YENEEA.

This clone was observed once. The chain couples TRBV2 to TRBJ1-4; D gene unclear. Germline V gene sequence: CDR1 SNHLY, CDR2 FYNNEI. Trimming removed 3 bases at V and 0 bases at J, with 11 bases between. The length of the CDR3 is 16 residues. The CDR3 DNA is TGTGCCAGCAGTGAGCAGCGAACTGCAACTAATGAAAAACTGTTTTTT. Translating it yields CASSEQRTATNEKLFF.

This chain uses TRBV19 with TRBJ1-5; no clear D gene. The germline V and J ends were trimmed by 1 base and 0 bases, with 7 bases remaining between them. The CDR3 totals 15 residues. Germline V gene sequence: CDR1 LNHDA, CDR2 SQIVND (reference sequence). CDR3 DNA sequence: TGTGCCAGTAGTATAGTCGGGGTTAGCAATCAGCCCCAGCATTTT. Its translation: CASSIVGVSNQPQHF.

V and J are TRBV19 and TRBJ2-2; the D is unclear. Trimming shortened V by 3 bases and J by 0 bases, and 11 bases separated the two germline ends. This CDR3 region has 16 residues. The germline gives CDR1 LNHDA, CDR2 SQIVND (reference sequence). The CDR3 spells CASSIGAWANTGELFF. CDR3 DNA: TGTGCCAGTAGTATCGGAGCGTGGGCGAACACCGGGGAGCTGTTTTTT.

CDR3 in amino acids: CASSSEGGLIGAQYF. CDR3 sequence (DNA): TGTGCCAGCAGCTCCGAGGGGGGGCTAATAGGGGCCCAGTACTTC. This chain connects TRBV7-2 to TRBJ2-5; TRBD2 is a possible D gene (7 bases). Trimming shortened V by 4 bases and J by 9 bases, and 21 bases separated the two germline ends. Per germline, CDR1 SGHTA and CDR2 FQGNSA. The length of the CDR3 is 15 residues. Full variable domain (outside the CDR3, taken from reference TRBV7-2 and TRBJ2-5): GAGVSQSPSNKVTEKGKDVELRCDPISGHTALYWYRQSLGQGLEFLIYFQGNSAPDKSGLPSDRFSAERTGGSVSTLTIQRTQQEDSAVYLCASSSEGGLIGAQYFGPGTRLLVL.

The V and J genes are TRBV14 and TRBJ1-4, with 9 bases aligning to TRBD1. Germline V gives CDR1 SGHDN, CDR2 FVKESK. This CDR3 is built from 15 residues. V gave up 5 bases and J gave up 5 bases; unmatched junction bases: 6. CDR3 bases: TGTGCCAGCAGCGTTCGGGACAGGGTAAATGAAAAACTGTTTTTT. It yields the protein CASSVRDRVNEKLFF.

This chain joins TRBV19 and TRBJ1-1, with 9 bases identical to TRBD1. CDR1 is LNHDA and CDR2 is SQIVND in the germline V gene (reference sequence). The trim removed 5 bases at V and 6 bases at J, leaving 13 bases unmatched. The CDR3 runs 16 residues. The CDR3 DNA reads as TGTGCCAGTAGTCGCGATGGGACAGGGTGGGACGCTGAAGCTTTCTTT. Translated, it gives CASSRDGTGWDAEAFF.

The CDR3 region has the DNA TGTGCCAGTAGTATACAGGCCAGGGGGCGGATAAGCCCTGAAGCTTTCTTT. Its translation is CASSIQARGRISPEAFF. V and J are TRBV19 and TRBJ1-1; TRBD1 matches 8 bases. Germline V gives CDR1 LNHDA, CDR2 SQIVND (reference sequence). This CDR3 is built from 17 residues. Losses at the gene ends were 2 bases for V and 6 bases for J; bases not matched to a gene: 14.

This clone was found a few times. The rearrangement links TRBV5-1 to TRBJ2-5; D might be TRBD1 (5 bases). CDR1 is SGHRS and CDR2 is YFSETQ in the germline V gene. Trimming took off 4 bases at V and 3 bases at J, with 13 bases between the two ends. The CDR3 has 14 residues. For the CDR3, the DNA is TGCGCCAGCAGCACCCAGGGAATAAAAGAGACCCAGTACTTC. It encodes CASSTQGIKETQYF.